Below, 18 T cell receptor beta chains from the same sample are listed, as sequenced in a study (dated by TCRdb to the mid-2010s). Cells that were CD4+CD25+CD127-/low were the ones isolated as Tregs. Preparation of the library involved 5' RACE. The run used an Illumina MiSeq. The public reads were reanalyzed by TCRdb: fastp trimming at Q25, MiXCR alignment, in-frame beta chains only. Every distinct CDR3 protein forms one entry, paired with its most common genes and DNA. The sample records some 9,800 distinct CDR3 sequences, less than 30% of which are singletons. Together, the top ten hold 3% to 3.5% of the sample. Material for sequencing was Tregs sorted from blood. These receptors all stem from a female donor with breast cancer.

The table lists this clonotype with many counts. V and J are TRBV28 and TRBJ2-3; 11 positions match TRBD2. The J segment lost 5 bases and the V segment lost 2 bases, leaving 9 bases of the junction unmatched. Per the germline V gene, CDR1 is MDHEN and CDR2 is SYDVKM. The CDR3 has 17 residues. The CDR3 DNA follows: TGTGCCAGCAGTTTACCCCGACTAGCGGGAATGGTAGATACGCAGTATTTT. Translating gives CASSLPRLAGMVDTQYF.

This clonotype was observed many times. A much larger clone lies a single base off, so this may be a read error. This chain links TRBV4-1 with TRBJ2-7, with D uncertain. The V gene's germline CDR1 is MGHRA and CDR2 YSYEKL. The CDR3 spans 15 residues. V was shortened by 0 bases and J by 4 bases, with 13 bases between the two germline ends. CDR3 bases: TGCGCCAGCAGCCAAGAGTTGAAGCAGAGTTACGAGCAGTACTTC. Protein sequence: CASSQELKQSYEQYF.

The CDR3: CASSYSGTRFHEQFF. The CDR3 DNA sequence: TGTGCCAGCAGTTACTCCGGGACTCGATTTCATGAGCAGTTCTTC. The gene calls are TRBV6-5 and TRBJ2-1; D possibly corresponds to TRBD2 (6 bases). Germline CDR1 reads MNHEY; CDR2 reads SVGAGI. The germline V and J ends were trimmed by 0 bases and 8 bases, with 14 bases remaining between them. This CDR3 is built from 15 residues.

This clonotype occurred many times. The chain combines TRBV20-1 with TRBJ1-5; D perhaps matches TRBD1 (5 bases). Germline V gene sequence: CDR1 DFQATT, CDR2 SNEGSKA (reference sequence). Trimming removed 6 bases from V and 4 bases from J, with 13 bases in between. The CDR3 covers 13 residues. The CDR3 region has the DNA TGCAGTGCCACCCACGGGGGGAATCAGCCCCAGCATTTT. The encoded protein is CSATHGGNQPQHF.

This clonotype was recorded at least ten times. The rearrangement joins TRBV9 to TRBJ1-2; D gene ambiguous. The CDR3 is 15 amino acids. Trimming left V 4 bases short and J 4 bases short, with 17 bases between. Looked up from germline, CDR1 is SGDLS and CDR2 is YYNGEE. CDR3 amino acids: CASSPDIGGGYGYTF. CDR3 DNA sequence: TGTGCCAGCAGCCCAGATATAGGCGGAGGCTATGGCTACACCTTC.

This clonotype was detected a few times. This clone may be a read error of a much larger clone one base away. This chain connects TRBV6-1 to TRBJ1-5; D is ambiguous. Germline CDR1 is MNHNS and CDR2 is SASEGT. The CDR3 runs 14 residues. V was trimmed by 0 bases and J by 5 bases, leaving 8 bases between them. Here the CDR3 reads CASSEAFRDQPQHF. The CDR3 coding sequence is TGTGCCAGCAGTGAAGCCTTCCGAGATCAGCCCCAGCATTTT.

The chain employs TRBV7-8 and TRBJ2-5, with TRBD1 as a possible D gene (6 bases). This CDR3 has 16 amino acids. V was trimmed by 6 bases and J by 2 bases, leaving 19 bases between them. The germline CDR1 and CDR2 sequences are SGHVS and FQNEAQ. In nucleotides, the CDR3 is TGTGCCAGCAGGTCCACCGGGACAAAGGTTCAAGAGACCCAGTACTTC. Its translation: CASRSTGTKVQETQYF.

Note on this clonotype: Just one base apart from a much larger clone, this may be a read error. This CDR3 reads CSASAKRLFYEQYF. The DNA for the CDR3 is TGCAGTGCTTCCGCCAAGCGGTTGTTCTACGAGCAGTACTTC. The chain links TRBV20-1 to TRBJ2-7; D perhaps matches TRBD2 (5 bases). Germline CDR1 is DFQATT and CDR2 is SNEGSKA (reference sequence). V shed 5 bases and J shed 3 bases, with 17 bases lying between them. CDR3 length: 14 residues.

By sample share, this clonotype is medium-sized. The CDR3, as DNA: TGTGCCAGCAGTCTCTTCGGCGCCGAGCAGTACTTC. Encoded protein: CASSLFGAEQYF. J is TRBJ2-7 and V is TRBV6-1; D is uncertain. V was trimmed by 5 bases and J by 6 bases, leaving 11 bases between them. CDR1 and CDR2 from the germline V gene are MNHNS and SASEGT. This CDR3 spans 12 amino acids.

At least ten counts were recorded for this clonotype. The J gene is TRBJ1-1, the V gene TRBV12-3 or TRBV12-4; unclear D gene. V shed 3 bases and J shed 1 base, with 3 bases lying between them. The length of the CDR3 is 12 residues. The CDR3 region is CASSLQNTEAFF. For the CDR3, the DNA is TGTGCCAGCAGTTTGCAGAACACTGAAGCTTTCTTT.

The sample holds a few counts of this clonotype. This may come from a read error, since a much larger clone is one base off. The V and J genes are TRBV13 and TRBJ2-2; tentative D call: TRBD2 (6 bases). This CDR3 contains 12 residues. Germline values: CDR1 PRHDT, CDR2 FYEKMQ (reference sequence). The CDR3 DNA is TGTGCCAGCAGCTTCACGTCCGGGGGGCTGTTTTTT. It specifies CASSFTSGGLFF.

This clonotype was detected ten times or more. The V call is TRBV7-9, the J call TRBJ2-1; 15 bases fit TRBD2. Looked up from germline, CDR1 is SEHNR and CDR2 is FQNEAQ (reference sequence). V was clipped by 0 bases and J by 10 bases; unmatched bases: 10. This CDR3 comprises 18 residues. CDR3 region: CASSLAPGLAGGFGEQFF. In DNA, the CDR3 is TGTGCCAGCAGCTTAGCGCCCGGACTAGCGGGAGGGTTCGGAGAGCAGTTCTTC. Full variable domain (outside the CDR3, taken from reference TRBV7-9 and TRBJ2-1): DTGVSQNPRHKITKRGQNVTFRCDPISEHNRLYWYRQTLGQGPEFLTYFQNEAQLEKSRLLSDRFSAERPKGSFSTLEIQRTEQGDSAMYLCASSLAPGLAGGFGEQFFGPGTRLTVL.

This chain connects TRBV9 to TRBJ1-5; D gene uncertain. The CDR3 has 14 residues. V lost 0 bases to trimming and J lost 7 bases, with 11 bases between them. CDR1 and CDR2 (germline): SGDLS, YYNGEE. The CDR3 sequence is CASSVADDQQPQHF. CDR3 nucleotide sequence: TGTGCCAGCAGCGTAGCGGACGATCAACAGCCCCAGCATTTT.

The sample holds a few counts of this clonotype. V usage is TRBV19 and J usage is TRBJ2-1; TRBD2 agrees at 14 bases. The V gene end was trimmed by 4 bases and the J gene end by 8 bases; junction bases not matched to a gene: 7. This CDR3 is built from 16 residues. Germline CDR1 is LNHDA and CDR2 is SQIVND (reference sequence). CDR3 nucleotide sequence: TGTGCCAGTAGTAGACTAGCGGGAGGGCCCTTCGATGAGCAGTTCTTC. Translated, it gives CASSRLAGGPFDEQFF.

This clonotype came up once. A much larger clone lies a single base off, so this may be a read error. J is TRBJ2-7 and V is TRBV12-3 or TRBV12-4, with 7 bases matching TRBD1. This CDR3 is 14 amino acids long. Germline trimming cut 5 bases from V and 6 bases from J; bases unmatched to any gene: 10. CDR3 DNA: TGTGCCAGCAGTCGCCCGGGACAGTCGTCCGAGCAGTACTTC. The encoded protein is CASSRPGQSSEQYF.

By sample fraction, this clonotype is medium-sized. This chain joins TRBV20-1 and TRBJ2-5; D is ambiguous. The CDR3 is 12 amino acids. Germline CDR1 reads DFQATT; CDR2 reads SNEGSKA (reference sequence). Trimming took 4 bases from V and 5 from J, leaving 11 bases between them. CDR3 coding DNA: TGCAGTGCTACACCACAGCTGGAGACCCAGTACTTC. Amino acids: CSATPQLETQYF.

Only a few counts were recorded for this clonotype. This chain uses TRBV7-9 with TRBJ1-1, with 7 bases fitting TRBD1. The germline V gene encodes CDR1 SEHNR and CDR2 FQNEAQ (reference sequence). V lost 7 bases and J lost 1; bases outside the gene matches: 9. The CDR3 covers 15 residues. The CDR3 loop is CASTRWTGQNTEAFF. The CDR3 nucleotides are TGTGCCAGCACCAGGTGGACAGGACAGAACACTGAAGCTTTCTTT.

This clonotype ranks as medium-sized. The chain links TRBV12-3 or TRBV12-4 to TRBJ1-1, with D tentatively TRBD1 (6 bases). The V end was cut by 6 bases, the J end by 1 base, with 12 bases between. CDR3 length equals 14 residues. The CDR3 sequence: CASSPGTPNTEAFF. The CDR3 coding sequence is TGTGCCAGCAGCCCCGGGACACCGAACACTGAAGCTTTCTTT.